This T cell receptor beta chain is from a study of shared clonotypes between healthy human individuals. Study-wide findings and caveats: The study sampled only blood, and tissue repertoires likely differ.

Produced via immunoSEQ multiplex PCR; TCRdb's table is partial and in-frame only. The data show 180,000 or so clones, over 80% seen once. The CDR3 runs 12 residues. Trimming took off 4 bases at V and 6 bases at J, with 11 bases between the two ends. CDR1 is SGHRS, CDR2 YFSETQ, per germline. Study donors comprised healthy, HIV-negative adults devoid of recent acute infection or vaccination. On this clone: The antigen is unknown.

The clonotype was recovered from a woman aged 30 to 39 in good health. This chain uses TRBV5-1 with TRBJ2-7; no reliable D call. The material sequenced was naive CD4+ T cells sorted from blood. The subset is: CD45RA+ positively selected. The CDR3: CASSVRPGEQYF. The CDR3 DNA reads TGCGCCAGCAGCGTTCGGCCTGGCGAGCAGTACTTC.